The clone carrying this TCR beta chain has more than one count but fewer than ten. The germline V gene encodes CDR1 SQVTM and CDR2 ANQGSEA. This CDR3 is built from 14 residues. Deletions cut 7 bases from V and 5 bases from J, with 20 bases between. The entry originates in a study of early T cells in non-severe SARS-CoV-2 infection. TCRdb reprocessed the 5' RACE reads with MiXCR, giving one entry per CDR3 protein. Here the sample spans 54,000 or so distinct CDR3 sequences, around 13% being singletons. Source material: whole blood. V and J are TRBV29-1 and TRBJ1-2; D possibly corresponds to TRBD1 (5 bases). This clonotype was sampled from an adult who was a healthcare worker with PCR-confirmed SARS-CoV-2 infection or an uninfected control (not recorded which). CDR3 bases: TGCAGCGCCCCCACTCTCGGGGGAGCGTATGGCTACACCTTC. Encoded protein: CSAPTLGGAYGYTF.